The present T cell receptor (beta chain) was sequenced within a study of cytomegalovirus exposure and HLA in healthy donors. This CDR3 comprises 14 residues. V dropped 5 bases and J dropped 1; count of bases not matched to a gene: 4. Germline CDR1 and CDR2: SNHLY and FYNNEI. The PCR ran on 60 Vbeta and 13 Jbeta primers. Clones were sequenced by immunoSEQ multiplex PCR, and TCRdb holds only the in-frame ones, with some missing. This sample has tens of thousands of clones, with around half found just once. The V call is TRBV2, the J call TRBJ1-1; TRBD1 matches at 7 bases. This sequence was found in a woman aged 35 to 49 in good health and CMV-seropositive. Material for sequencing was PBMCs. This CDR3 reads CASSWDSTNTEAFF. The CDR3 nucleotides are TGTGCCAGCAGTTGGGACAGTACGAACACTGAAGCTTTCTTT. The full variable domain, completed using reference TRBV2 and TRBJ1-1, is EPEVTQTPSHQVTQMGQEVILRCVPISNHLYFYWYRQILGQKVEFLVSFYNNEISEKSEIFDDQFSVERPDGSNFTLKIRSTKLEDSAMYFCASSWDSTNTEAFFGQGTRLTVV.